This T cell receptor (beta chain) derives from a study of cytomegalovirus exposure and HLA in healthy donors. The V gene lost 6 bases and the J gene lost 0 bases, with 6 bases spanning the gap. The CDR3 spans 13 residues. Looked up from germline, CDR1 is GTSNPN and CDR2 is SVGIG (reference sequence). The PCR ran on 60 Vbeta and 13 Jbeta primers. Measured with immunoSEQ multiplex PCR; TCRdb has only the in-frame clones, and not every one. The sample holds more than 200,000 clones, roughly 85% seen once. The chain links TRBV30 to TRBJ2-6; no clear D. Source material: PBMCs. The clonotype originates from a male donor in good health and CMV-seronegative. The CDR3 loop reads CACGVSGANVLTF. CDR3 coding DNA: TGTGCCTGCGGAGTCTCTGGGGCCAACGTCCTGACTTTC.